The 20 T cell receptor beta chains in this list originate from one sample, sequenced in a study of early T cells in non-severe SARS-CoV-2 infection. TCRdb analysed the 5' RACE reads with MiXCR anew, one entry per CDR3 protein. The repertoire holds about 99,000 distinct CDR3 sequences, with around a sixth as singletons. The sequencing input was whole blood. These receptors originate from an adult who was a healthcare worker with PCR-confirmed SARS-CoV-2 infection or an uninfected control (not recorded which).

In its sample, this clonotype was seen a few times. This chain uses TRBV9 with TRBJ2-1, with D perhaps being TRBD1 or TRBD2 (6 bases each). The V and J ends lost 0 bases and 1 base respectively, with 17 bases between them. CDR3 length: 18 amino acids. Germline V lookup: CDR1 SGDLS, CDR2 YYNGEE. CDR3 sequence: CASSVVSGGRGSYNEQFF. The CDR3 region has the DNA TGTGCCAGCAGCGTAGTTAGTGGGGGGCGCGGATCCTACAATGAGCAGTTCTTC.

This clonotype was found a few times. The chain links TRBV12-3 or TRBV12-4 to TRBJ1-6; D is ambiguous. This CDR3 spans 16 amino acids. Trimming removed 1 base at V and 0 bases at J, with 7 bases between. The CDR3 sequence: CASSLGTSSYNSPLHF. The DNA of the CDR3 is TGTGCCAGCAGTTTAGGAACGAGCTCCTATAATTCACCCCTCCACTTT.

This clonotype has a handful of counts. The genes are TRBV28 and TRBJ1-1, with a tentative D call TRBD1 (5 bases). The V end was cut by 6 bases, the J end by 6 bases, with 11 bases between. The CDR3 is made up of 12 amino acids. CDR1 is MDHEN and CDR2 is SYDVKM in the germline V gene. The CDR3 spells CASRPTEAEAFF. The CDR3 region has the DNA TGTGCCAGCAGACCGACAGAGGCTGAAGCTTTCTTT.

This clonotype has more than one count but fewer than ten. The rearrangement uses TRBV20-1 and TRBJ2-3; 9 bases are shared with TRBD2. This CDR3 is 18 amino acids long. Trimming removed 1 base from V and 4 bases from J; junction bases left unmatched: 15. Germline CDR1 and CDR2: DFQATT and SNEGSKA (reference sequence). The CDR3 spells CSARVSGGGGGAADTQYF. As DNA, the CDR3 is TGCAGTGCTAGAGTCTCGGGTGGCGGCGGGGGGGCTGCAGATACGCAGTATTTT.

This sequence joins TRBV12-3 or TRBV12-4 and TRBJ2-7; TRBD1 aligns across 7 bases. The CDR3 runs 14 residues. Losses at the gene ends were 6 bases for V and 1 base for J; bases not matched to a gene: 6. The CDR3 is CASSLPGQSYEQYF. The DNA of the CDR3 is TGTGCCAGCAGCCTACCGGGACAGTCCTACGAGCAGTACTTC.

This chain connects TRBV28 to TRBJ1-5, with no clear D. The V gene lost 4 bases and the J gene lost 0 bases, with 7 bases spanning the gap. The CDR3 totals 14 residues. The V gene's germline CDR1 is MDHEN and CDR2 SYDVKM. The CDR3 loop reads CASSWEISNQPQHF. DNA of the CDR3: TGTGCCAGCAGTTGGGAGATTAGCAATCAGCCCCAGCATTTT.

Comments on this clonotype: No conserved phenylalanine or tryptophan is present at the end of the CDR3, so a read error is the likely explanation. The V gene is TRBV6-2 or TRBV6-3, the J gene TRBJ2-3; possible D gene TRBD1, 6 bases. The V end lost 0 bases, the J end lost 0 bases, and 13 bases lay between the germline ends. The CDR3 runs 17 residues. CDR1 is MNHEY, CDR2 SVGEGT, per germline. CDR3: CASSYSTDSPSTDTQYS. DNA for the CDR3: TGTGCCAGCAGTTACTCCACGGACAGCCCTAGCACAGATACGCAGTATTCT.

The rearrangement uses TRBV6-4 and TRBJ2-3; 11 positions agree with TRBD1. Per the germline V gene, CDR1 is MRHNA and CDR2 is SNTAGT. V gave up 4 bases and J gave up 4 bases; unmatched junction bases: 1. The CDR3 consists of 14 residues. The CDR3 region has the DNA TGTGCCAGCAGTGGGACAGGGGGCGCAGATACGCAGTATTTT. Encoded protein: CASSGTGGADTQYF.

The CDR3 nucleotides are TGTGCCAGCCGGACGTCTTATGGCTACACCTTC. Its protein is CASRTSYGYTF. The chain combines TRBV7-9 with TRBJ1-2; D uncertain. The CDR3 runs to 11 residues. Germline values: CDR1 SEHNR, CDR2 FQNEAQ (reference sequence). The V end was cut by 8 bases, the J end by 5 bases, with 9 bases between.

This chain links TRBV29-1 with TRBJ2-3; D is unclear. Per the germline V gene, CDR1 is SQVTM and CDR2 is ANQGSEA. The V and J ends lost 6 bases and 0 bases respectively, with 13 bases between them. The CDR3 totals 14 residues. In DNA, the CDR3 is TGCAGCGTCCCCCCGGCAGATAGCACAGATACGCAGTATTTT. Amino acid sequence: CSVPPADSTDTQYF.

This clonotype was found a few times. The chain combines TRBV19 with TRBJ1-5; D gene unclear. This CDR3 comprises 13 residues. Trimming removed 10 bases at V and 3 bases at J, with 13 bases between. Germline CDR1 and CDR2: LNHDA and SQIVND (reference sequence). Written as DNA, the CDR3 is TGTGCCACAAAGGGCGGATTCAATCAGCCCCAGCATTTT. Encoded protein: CATKGGFNQPQHF.

This clonotype was seen a few times. The chain recombines TRBV7-9 with TRBJ1-5; D not certain. V was cut by 1 base and J by 9 bases, with 10 bases left in between. CDR1 is SEHNR and CDR2 is FQNEAQ in the germline V gene (reference sequence). The CDR3 has 13 amino acids. The CDR3 DNA reads as TGTGCCAGCAGCTTAGAGGGTGAAGGGCCCCAGCATTTT. Amino acids: CASSLEGEGPQHF.

V gene TRBV7-2 combines with J gene TRBJ2-7; maybe TRBD1 (5 bases). The CDR3 is 17 amino acids. Germline CDR1 SGHTA, CDR2 FQGNSA. V was cut by 0 bases and J by 7 bases, with 22 bases left in between. In DNA form, the CDR3 reads TGTGCCAGCAGCTTAGCGGTTAGGGGCACCTGGCTAGGGGAGCAGTACTTC. Its protein product is CASSLAVRGTWLGEQYF.

This chain joins TRBV12-3 or TRBV12-4 and TRBJ1-1; no clear D gene. Trimming left V 3 bases short and J 1 base short, with 9 bases between. This CDR3 comprises 14 residues. The CDR3 bases are TGTGCCAGCAGTTTCCCGGCGGGGAACACTGAAGCTTTCTTT. It translates to CASSFPAGNTEAFF.

This clonotype was observed many times. The chain carries TRBV19 and TRBJ1-5; D is perhaps TRBD1 (6 bases). Germline loops: CDR1 LNHDA, CDR2 SQIVND (reference sequence). V was clipped by 5 bases and J by 1 base, with 15 bases between them. The CDR3 covers 16 residues. CDR3 DNA sequence: TGTGCCAGTAGTCTTCGTACAGGGACCAGCAATCAGCCCCAGCATTTT. This translates into CASSLRTGTSNQPQHF.

The chain carries TRBV7-2 and TRBJ2-5, with 7 positions matching TRBD1. This CDR3 has 14 residues. CDR1 is SGHTA, CDR2 FQGNSA, per germline. After removal of 4 bases from V and 4 bases from J, the junction contained 6 bases not matched to a gene. The CDR3 coding sequence is TGTGCCAGCAGCTCGCGACAGGGAAGAGAGACCCAGTACTTC. This gives the protein CASSSRQGRETQYF.

The V gene is TRBV4-3, the J gene TRBJ2-7, with D perhaps matching TRBD1 (5 bases). With 0 bases removed from V and 1 base from J, the gap between germline ends came to 13 bases. Germline V gene lookup returns CDR1 LGHNA and CDR2 YSLEER. The CDR3 runs to 16 residues. CDR3 region: CASSQDGDRLSYEQYF. The CDR3 DNA reads as TGCGCCAGCAGCCAAGATGGCGACAGATTATCCTACGAGCAGTACTTC.

The chain employs TRBV28 and TRBJ1-3, with D unclear. The CDR3 is 13 residues long. Trimming shortened V by 5 bases and J by 0 bases, and 5 bases separated the two germline ends. Germline CDR1 MDHEN, CDR2 SYDVKM. CDR3 bases: TGTGCCAGCAGTCAGTCCTCTGGAAACACCATATATTTT. This sequence encodes CASSQSSGNTIYF.

This clonotype was seen only a few times. The genes are TRBV7-2 and TRBJ2-2; 10 nucleotides align to TRBD2. The CDR3 contains 15 residues. With V trimmed by 4 bases and J by 1 base, 0 bases remained unmatched. CDR1 SGHTA and CDR2 FQGNSA come from the germline V gene. The DNA for the CDR3 is TGTGCCAGCAGCTGGACTAGCGGGAACACCGGGGAGCTGTTTTTT. Residues: CASSWTSGNTGELFF.

The chain joins TRBV30 to TRBJ1-5, with 7 bases fitting TRBD1. V shed 2 bases, J shed 7 bases, and the junction held 5 bases outside the gene matches. The CDR3 is 13 amino acids. The germline V gene encodes CDR1 GTSNPN and CDR2 SVGIG (reference sequence). The CDR3 here is CAWSRGGHQPQHF. CDR3 sequence (DNA): TGTGCCTGGAGTAGAGGGGGCCACCAGCCCCAGCATTTT.